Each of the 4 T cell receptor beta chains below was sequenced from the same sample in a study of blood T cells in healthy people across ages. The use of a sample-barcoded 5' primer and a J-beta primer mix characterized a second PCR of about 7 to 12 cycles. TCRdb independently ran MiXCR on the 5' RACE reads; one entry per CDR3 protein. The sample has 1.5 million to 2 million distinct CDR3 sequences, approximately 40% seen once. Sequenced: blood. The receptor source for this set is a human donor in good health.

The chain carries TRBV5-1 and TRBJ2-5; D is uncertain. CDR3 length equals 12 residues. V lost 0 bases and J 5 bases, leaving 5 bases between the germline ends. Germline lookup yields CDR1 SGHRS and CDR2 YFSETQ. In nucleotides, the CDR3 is TGCGCCAGCAGCTTGGCCTGGGAGACCCAGTACTTC. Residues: CASSLAWETQYF.

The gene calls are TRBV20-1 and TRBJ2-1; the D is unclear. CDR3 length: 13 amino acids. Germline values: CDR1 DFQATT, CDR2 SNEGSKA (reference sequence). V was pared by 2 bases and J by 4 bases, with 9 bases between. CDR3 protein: CSARQDTYNEQFF. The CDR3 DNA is TGCAGTGCTAGACAGGATACTTACAATGAGCAGTTCTTC.

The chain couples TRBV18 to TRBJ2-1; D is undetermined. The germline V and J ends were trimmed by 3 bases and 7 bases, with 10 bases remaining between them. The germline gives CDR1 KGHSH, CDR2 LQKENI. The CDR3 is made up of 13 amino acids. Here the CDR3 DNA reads TGTGCCAGCTCACCTAACCCACAGAATGAGCAGTTCTTC. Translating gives CASSPNPQNEQFF.

In DNA, the CDR3 is TGTGCCAGCAGTTACTCGGCGGGGGTGAGAATAGAACTGTTTTTT. Translation: CASSYSAGVRIELFF. V and J are TRBV6-5 and TRBJ1-4, with TRBD1 as a possible D gene (5 bases). Germline CDR1 and CDR2: MNHEY and SVGAGI. Between the trimmed V and J ends, which lost 0 bases and 12 bases, there was a span of 17 bases. This CDR3 contains 15 residues.